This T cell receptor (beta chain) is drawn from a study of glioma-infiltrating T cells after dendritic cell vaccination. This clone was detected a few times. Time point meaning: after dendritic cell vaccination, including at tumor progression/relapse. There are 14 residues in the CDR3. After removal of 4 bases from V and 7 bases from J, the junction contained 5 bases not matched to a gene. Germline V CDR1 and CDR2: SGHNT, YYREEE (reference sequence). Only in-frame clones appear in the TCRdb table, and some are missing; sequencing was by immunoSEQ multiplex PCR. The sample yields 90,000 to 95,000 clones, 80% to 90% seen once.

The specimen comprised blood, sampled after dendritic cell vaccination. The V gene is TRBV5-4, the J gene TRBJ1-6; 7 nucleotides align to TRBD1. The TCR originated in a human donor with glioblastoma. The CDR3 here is CASSPGQRNSPLHF. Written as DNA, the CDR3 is TGTGCCAGCAGCCCGGGACAGAGAAATTCACCCCTCCACTTT. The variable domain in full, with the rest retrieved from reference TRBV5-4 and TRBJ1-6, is ETGVTQSPTHLIKTRGQQVTLRCSSQSGHNTVSWYQQALGQGPQFIFQYYREEENGRGNFPPRFSGLQFPNYSSELNVNALELDDSALYLCASSPGQRNSPLHFGNGTRLTVT.